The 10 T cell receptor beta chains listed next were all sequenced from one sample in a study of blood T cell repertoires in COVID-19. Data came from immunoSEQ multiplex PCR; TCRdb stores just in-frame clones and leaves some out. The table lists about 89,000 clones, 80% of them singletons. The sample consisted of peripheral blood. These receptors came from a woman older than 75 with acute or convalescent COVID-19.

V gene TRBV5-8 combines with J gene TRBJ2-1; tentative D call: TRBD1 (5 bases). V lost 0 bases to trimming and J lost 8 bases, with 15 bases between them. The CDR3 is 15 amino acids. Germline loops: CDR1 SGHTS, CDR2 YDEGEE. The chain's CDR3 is CASSLGGGLRDEQFF. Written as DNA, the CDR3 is TGTGCCAGCAGCTTGGGGGGCGGCCTTAGGGATGAGCAGTTCTTC.

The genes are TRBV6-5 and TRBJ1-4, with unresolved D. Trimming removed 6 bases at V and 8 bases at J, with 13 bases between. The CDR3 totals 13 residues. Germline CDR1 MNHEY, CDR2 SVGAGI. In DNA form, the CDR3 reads TGTGCCAGCAGATTAGACATTCCCGAAAAACTGTTTTTT. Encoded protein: CASRLDIPEKLFF.

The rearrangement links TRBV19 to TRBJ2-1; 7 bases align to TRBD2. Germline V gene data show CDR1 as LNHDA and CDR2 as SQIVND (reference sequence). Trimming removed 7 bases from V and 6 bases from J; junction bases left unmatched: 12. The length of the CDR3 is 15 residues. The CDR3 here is CASTPFGRAGNEQFF. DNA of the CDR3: TGTGCCAGTACCCCATTTGGGAGGGCCGGCAATGAGCAGTTCTTC.

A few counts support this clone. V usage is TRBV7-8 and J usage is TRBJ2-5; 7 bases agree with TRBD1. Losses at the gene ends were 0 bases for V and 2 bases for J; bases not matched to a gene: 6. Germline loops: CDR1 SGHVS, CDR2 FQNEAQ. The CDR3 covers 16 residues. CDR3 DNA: TGTGCCAGCAGCTTAGCGTTAGGCAGGGGGCAAGAGACCCAGTACTTC. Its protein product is CASSLALGRGQETQYF.

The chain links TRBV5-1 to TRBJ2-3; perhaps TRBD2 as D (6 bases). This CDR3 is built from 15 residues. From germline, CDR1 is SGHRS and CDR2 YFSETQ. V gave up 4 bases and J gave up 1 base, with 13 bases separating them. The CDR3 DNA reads TGCGCCAGCAGCAGCCCTAGCGACGGCACAGATACGCAGTATTTT. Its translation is CASSSPSDGTDTQYF.

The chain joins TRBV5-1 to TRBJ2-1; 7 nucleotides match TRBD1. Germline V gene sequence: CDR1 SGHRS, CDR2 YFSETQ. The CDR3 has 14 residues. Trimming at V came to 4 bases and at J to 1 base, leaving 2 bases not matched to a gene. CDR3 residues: CASSRGQSYNEQFF. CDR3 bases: TGCGCCAGCAGCCGGGGACAGTCCTACAATGAGCAGTTCTTC.

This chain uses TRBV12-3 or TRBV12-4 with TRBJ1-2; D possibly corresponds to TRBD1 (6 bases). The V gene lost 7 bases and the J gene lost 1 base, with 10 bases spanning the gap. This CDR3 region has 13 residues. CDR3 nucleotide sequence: TGTGCCAGCACCCAGGACAGTAACTATGGCTACACCTTC. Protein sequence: CASTQDSNYGYTF.

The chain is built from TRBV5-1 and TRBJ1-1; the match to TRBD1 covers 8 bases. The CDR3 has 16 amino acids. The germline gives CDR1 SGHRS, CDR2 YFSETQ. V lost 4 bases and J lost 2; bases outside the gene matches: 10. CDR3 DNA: TGCGCCAGCAGCGAAGGACAGGGCGGGGGAAACACTGAAGCTTTCTTT. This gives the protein CASSEGQGGGNTEAFF.

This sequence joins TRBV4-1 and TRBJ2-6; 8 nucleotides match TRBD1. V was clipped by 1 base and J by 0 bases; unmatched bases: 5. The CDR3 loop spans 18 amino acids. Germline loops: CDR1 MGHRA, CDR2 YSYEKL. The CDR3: CASSQVGQGSSGANVLTF. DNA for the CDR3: TGCGCCAGCAGCCAAGTTGGACAGGGAAGCTCTGGGGCCAACGTCCTGACTTTC.

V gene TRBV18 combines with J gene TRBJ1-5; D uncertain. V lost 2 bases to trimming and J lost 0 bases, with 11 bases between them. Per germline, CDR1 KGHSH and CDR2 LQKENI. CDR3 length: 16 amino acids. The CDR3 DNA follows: TGTGCCAGCTCACCAAACTTCCTGGTTAGCAATCAGCCCCAGCATTTT. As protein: CASSPNFLVSNQPQHF. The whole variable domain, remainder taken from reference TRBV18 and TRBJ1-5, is NAGVMQNPRHLVRRRGQEARLRCSPMKGHSHVYWYRQLPEEGLKFMVYLQKENIIDESGMPKERFSAEFPKEGPSILRIQQVVRGDSAAYFCASSPNFLVSNQPQHFGDGTRLSIL.